What follows describes a single T cell receptor beta chain. Its binding antigen is unknown. Base-call qualities are not available, and no considerably larger clone is one nucleotide away. The sample is drawn from a study of blood T cell repertoires in COVID-19 (dated by TCRdb to 2018 to 2020). With respect to the entire study: Samples from collaborators originated in the United States, Italy and Spain and spanned both the acute and convalescent phases of COVID-19. The material from the prospective study consisted of cDNA or gDNA derived from T cells, B-cell-depleted T cells, or PBMCs. Deeply sampled blood TCRbeta repertoires from subjects exposed to, actively infected with, or recovered from COVID-19 were included in the dataset. A freely available public database, intended as a resource for researchers studying the immune response to SARS-CoV-2, is where the repertoires were released. The samples were drawn from two sources: the first 160 participants of the ongoing ImmuneRACE study, and 950 to 1,500 subjects contributed by 6 global collaborators. The sample metadata nearly always contained a de-identified subject ID, COVID-19 status, age in years and sex. Where HLA class I and class II types were available, the types were taken from metadata supplied by the sample provider, not from assay-based typing. Overall results and qualifications from the work: How much clinical and demographic metadata was included differed by source and by participant, and the metadata was provided uncurated.

Spanning cysteine to phenylalanine, the CDR3 consists of 15 amino acids. The sequence is cut down to CDR3 DNA, 45 bases in frame from base 1. CDR1 and CDR2, looked up from the germline V gene, are SGHVS and FNYEAQ. Relative to germline, V is 4 bases shorter and J is 6 bases shorter, with 19 bases between their ends. TCRbeta CDR3 regions were amplified from genomic DNA by means of the immunoSEQ Assay, a bias-controlled multiplex PCR. The authors' analysis ran thus. The number of nucleated cells in each sample was estimated by amplification of reference gene primers within the assay. To quantify the absolute abundance of each unique TCRbeta CDR3 rearrangement, sequence reads were collapsed and filtered. For each sample, productive Simpson clonality was calculated by taking the square root of Simpson's diversity index across productive rearrangements. Held by TCRdb, this immuneACCESS table contains in-frame sequences only and omits some clones. Under half of the omission traces to an unresolved V gene where checked; the cause of the rest is unknown. The DNA was the basis for D and trimming; V, J and clone size are from that table. The sample includes more than 95,000 clones, with approximately 82% observed a single time. The leading ten clones occupy 10% to 15% of the sample.

Whole blood was collected in K2EDTA tubes by collaborating institutions according to the institutions' own protocols. For TCRbeta analysis, collaborators shipped samples as frozen whole blood, isolated PBMCs, or DNA extracted from either of those sample types. The sequence is built from TRBV7-6 and TRBJ2-7; TRBD2 is a weak D gene call, 5 bases matching. The receptor was derived from a man in his 60s with acute or convalescent COVID-19. Sequenced material: peripheral blood. The base sequence is TGTGCCAGCAGCTCCAGCGACCTCGGGGAGCGCGAGCAGTACTTC. This encodes CASSSSDLGEREQYF.